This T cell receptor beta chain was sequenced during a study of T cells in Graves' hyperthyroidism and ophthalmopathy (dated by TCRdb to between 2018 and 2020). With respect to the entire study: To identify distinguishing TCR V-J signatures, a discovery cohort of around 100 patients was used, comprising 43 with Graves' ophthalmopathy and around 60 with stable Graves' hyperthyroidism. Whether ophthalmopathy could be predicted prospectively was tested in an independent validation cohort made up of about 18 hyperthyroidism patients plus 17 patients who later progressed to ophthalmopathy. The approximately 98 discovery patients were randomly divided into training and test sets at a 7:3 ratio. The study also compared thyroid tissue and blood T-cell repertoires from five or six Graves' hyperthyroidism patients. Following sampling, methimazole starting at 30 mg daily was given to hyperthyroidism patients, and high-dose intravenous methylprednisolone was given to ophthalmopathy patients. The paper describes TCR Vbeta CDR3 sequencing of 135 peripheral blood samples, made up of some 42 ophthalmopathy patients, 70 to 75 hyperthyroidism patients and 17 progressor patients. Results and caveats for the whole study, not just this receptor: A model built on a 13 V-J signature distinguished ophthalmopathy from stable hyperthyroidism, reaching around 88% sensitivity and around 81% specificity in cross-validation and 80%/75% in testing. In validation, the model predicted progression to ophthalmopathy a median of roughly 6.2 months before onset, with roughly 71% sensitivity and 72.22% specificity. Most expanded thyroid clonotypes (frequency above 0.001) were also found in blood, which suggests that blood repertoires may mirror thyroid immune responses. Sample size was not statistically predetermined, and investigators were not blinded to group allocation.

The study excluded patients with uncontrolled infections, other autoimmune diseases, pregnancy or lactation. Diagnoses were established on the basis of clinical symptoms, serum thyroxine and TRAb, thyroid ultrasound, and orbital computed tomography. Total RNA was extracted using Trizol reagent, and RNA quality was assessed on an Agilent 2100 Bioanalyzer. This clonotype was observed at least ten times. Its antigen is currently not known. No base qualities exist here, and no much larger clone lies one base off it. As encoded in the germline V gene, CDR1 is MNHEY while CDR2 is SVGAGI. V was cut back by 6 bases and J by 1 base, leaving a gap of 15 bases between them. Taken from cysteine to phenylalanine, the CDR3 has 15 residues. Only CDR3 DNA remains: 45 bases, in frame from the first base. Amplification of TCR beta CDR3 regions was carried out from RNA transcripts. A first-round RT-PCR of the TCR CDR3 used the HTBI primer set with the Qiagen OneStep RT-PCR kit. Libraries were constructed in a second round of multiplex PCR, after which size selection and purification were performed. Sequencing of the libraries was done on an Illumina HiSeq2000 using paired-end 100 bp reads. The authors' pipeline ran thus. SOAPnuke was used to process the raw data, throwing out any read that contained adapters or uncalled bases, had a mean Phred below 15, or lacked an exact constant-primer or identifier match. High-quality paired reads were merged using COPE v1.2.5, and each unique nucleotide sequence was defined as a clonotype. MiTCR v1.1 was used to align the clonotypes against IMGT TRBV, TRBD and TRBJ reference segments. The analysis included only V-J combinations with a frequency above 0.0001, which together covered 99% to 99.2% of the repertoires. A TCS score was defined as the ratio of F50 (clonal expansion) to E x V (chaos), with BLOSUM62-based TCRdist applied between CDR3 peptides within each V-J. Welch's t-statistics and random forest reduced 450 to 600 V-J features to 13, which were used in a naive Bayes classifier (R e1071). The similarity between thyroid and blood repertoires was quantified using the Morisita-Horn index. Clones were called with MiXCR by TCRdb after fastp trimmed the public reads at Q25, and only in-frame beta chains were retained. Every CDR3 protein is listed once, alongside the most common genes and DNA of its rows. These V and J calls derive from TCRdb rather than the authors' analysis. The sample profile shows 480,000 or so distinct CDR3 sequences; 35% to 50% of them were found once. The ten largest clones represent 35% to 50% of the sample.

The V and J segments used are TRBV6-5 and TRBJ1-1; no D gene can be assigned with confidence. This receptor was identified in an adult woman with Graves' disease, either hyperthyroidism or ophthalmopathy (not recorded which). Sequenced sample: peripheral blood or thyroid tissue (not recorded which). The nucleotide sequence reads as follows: TGTGCCAGCAGCAAAGGACGGAACGGGAACACTGAAGCTTTCTTT. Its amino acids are CASSKGRNGNTEAFF.